The clone carrying this T cell receptor beta chain was found a few times. The antigen remains unidentified. The data originate from a study of beta chain features in type 1 diabetes. General observations from the study: Type 1 diabetes patients had moderately but significantly shorter TCRB CDR3s in all four CD4+ subsets.

V dropped 5 bases and J dropped 7; count of bases not matched to a gene: 6. Germline V gene data show CDR1 as SGHTA and CDR2 as FQGTGA. CDR3 length: 14 amino acids. What was sequenced were expressed TCRB transcripts, since all of the isolated RNA had been reverse transcribed. Libraries were prepared by immunoSEQ multiplex PCR; TCRdb keeps only in-frame clonotypes and omits some of them. The data show approximately 260,000 clones, with about 23% seen just once and roughly 0.011% held by the top ten. This TCR derives from a young woman with type 1 diabetes. The sequenced sample consisted of naive CD4+ T cells from blood. This chain uses TRBV7-3 with TRBJ2-7, with TRBD2 matching 12 bases. For the CDR3, the DNA is TGTGCCAGCAGCGCGCGTGGGACTAGCGGGGAGCAGTACTTC. The encoded protein is CASSARGTSGEQYF.